This entry describes one T cell receptor beta chain. It lacks a known antigen. Within one base of it there is no much larger clone, and no base qualities were kept. The data originate from a study of T-cell memory formation after mild COVID-19 listed by TCRdb under 2021. Study-level background: TCR sequence clusters from the two donors were largely donor specific. In a couple of donors, T-cell clones that expanded and contracted after mild COVID-19 were followed by sequencing TCRalpha and TCRbeta repertoires longitudinally. Two young, previously healthy adult volunteers made up the cohort, one male and one female. Results the study describes overall, beyond this receptor: Some responding clones were found in pre-infection memory, which suggests that pre-existing cross-reactive memory T cells took part in the SARS-CoV-2 response. The study included only two mild cases, and larger cohorts that include severe cases with pre-infection samples were judged to be necessary. From day 15 to 85, contracting clones showed balanced CD4/CD8 phenotypes, whereas a second wave of clones that expanded from day 15 to 37 leaned towards CD4+. SARS-CoV-2 specificity of the second-wave clones peaking on day 37 was not confirmed. Contracting CD4+ clones turned up mainly in the CM and EM memory subsets, whereas EMRA was where CD8+ clones were enriched.

Sequenced using an Illumina NovaSeq 6000. TCRalpha and TCRbeta cDNA libraries were constructed by 5'RACE with constant-segment primers, with sample barcodes and unique molecular identifiers being introduced. Trizol reagent was used to extract RNA from every sample. Library amplification was performed in two PCR steps, and a second sample barcode and Illumina TruSeq adapters were introduced in the second step. Libraries were sequenced on an Illumina NovaSeq with 2 x 150 bp paired-end reads. The study's processing was this. With migec v1.2.7, reads were demultiplexed and then collapsed into UMI-guided consensus sequences. Using mixcr v2.1.11, the UMI consensuses were aligned to TRA and TRB V and J templates and assembled into clonotypes. A clonotype was counted as expanded or contracted only when both edgeR and NoisET called the clonotype significant, with the noise models trained on biological replicates. For edgeR calls, a false discovery rate-adjusted p below 0.01 and a log2 fold-change threshold of 1 were applied. As an exploratory analysis of dynamics, max-normalized trajectories of the 1000 most abundant clonotypes were examined with PCA combined with hierarchical clustering. Separately sequenced CD4+ and CD8+ repertoires were used to assign the CD4 or CD8 phenotype of responding clones. In TCRdb, the public reads were trimmed at Q25 with fastp and aligned with MiXCR, with productive beta chains retained. Records with the same CDR3 protein are collapsed into one entry carrying the most frequent genes and DNA. The V and J calls were determined by TCRdb, not by the authors. Here the sample has nearly 110,000 distinct CDR3 sequences; roughly 12% occur a single time. Under 30% of the sample rests with the top ten.

Ficoll-Paque density gradient centrifugation was used to isolate PBMCs. Including the terminal cysteine and phenylalanine, the CDR3 comprises 14 residues. Only the CDR3 DNA stays, 42 bases, in frame from base 1. Germline trimming: 5 bases from V, 7 bases from J; junction bases outside gene matches: 10. In the germline V gene, CDR1 corresponds to SGHAT and CDR2 to FQNNGV. The clonotype was recovered from an adult woman who had mild COVID-19 (a few samples of this study predate the infection). The sample titles of this study are shuffled in the database, so cell type and time point are left out; the donor was told from shared clones. The sequencing sample was made of PBMCs or a T cell subset sorted from them (not recorded which). The chain uses TRBV11-2 and TRBJ1-1; 7 bases in the junction line up with TRBD1. The CDR3 amino acid sequence is: CASSPVITGVEAFF. The DNA reads as follows: TGTGCCAGCAGCCCCGTCATAACAGGGGTTGAAGCTTTCTTT.